This T cell receptor beta chain was obtained from a study of identical twins. This clonotype was detected many times. Its antigen remains unidentified. The germline V gene has CDR1 SGHVS and CDR2 FNYEAQ. V was clipped by 6 bases and J by 5 bases, with 16 bases between them. CDR3 length equals 15 residues. General study points: Cord blood beta clonotypes that were abundant carried fewer insertions, and memory repertoires showed no such trend.

From the 5' RACE reads, TCRdb called clonotypes with MiXCR, one entry per CDR3 protein. Here the sample spans fewer than 550,000 distinct CDR3 sequences, approximately 15% being singletons. A further study also used this sample, focusing on yellow fever vaccine responses in identical twins.

The rearrangement joins TRBV7-6 to TRBJ2-2, with D hard to call. Specimen: CD4+ T cells sorted from blood. This clonotype was obtained from a woman aged 18-30 years in good health. The chain's CDR3 is CASRDGSLITGELFF. CDR3 coding DNA: TGTGCCAGCAGGGACGGAAGCTTGATTACCGGGGAGCTGTTTTTT.